The T cell receptor beta chain described here comes from a study of metastatic and nonmetastatic thyroid tumors. Study context: Where malignant and benign thyroid patients were concerned, repertoires were compared across blood and tumor or nodule tissue. General study results and limits: Malignant tumors reportedly showed significantly higher TCR beta diversity than benign nodules in both blood and tumor.

Patients underwent thyroid surgery, and none had received any treatment before it. In the original workflow: Researchers built a distant-metastasis classifier for papillary thyroid cancer that drew on CDR3 differences across clinicopathological groups. From the PCR reads, TCRdb re-called clones with MiXCR. The V and J calls here are based on TCRdb, not the publication. The sample records tens of thousands of clones, 18% being singletons. Germline V lookup: CDR1 LGHDT, CDR2 YNNKEL (reference sequence). The CDR3 is 13 amino acids. This clone occurred many times. What it binds is not known. One junction end disagrees with the germline gene, perhaps due to a read error.

The sequenced sample was blood. The chain employs TRBV3-1 and TRBJ2-5; the match to TRBD1 covers 9 bases. The TCR originated in a female donor with papillary thyroid cancer or a benign thyroid nodule (not recorded which). Some clones in this sample may be carry-over from other donors' samples. Written as DNA, the CDR3 is TGTGCCAGCAGCAACAGGGGGCAAGGGACCCAGTACTTC. Translation gives CASSNRGQGTQYF.